These T cell receptor beta chains were read from a single sample in a study of cytomegalovirus exposure and HLA in healthy donors. Assay used: immunoSEQ multiplex PCR; TCRdb lists only in-frame clones, some missing. Found here are 150,000 to 200,000 clones, over 80% of them singletons; the top ten hold approximately 1.3%. The sample consisted of PBMCs. These receptor sequences come from a girl aged 5 to 17 in good health and CMV-seropositive. Each CDR3 is given with its conserved first and last residue. Fields, in order: clone size, V gene, J gene, D gene, CDR3 protein, CDR3 DNA. A D gene is named only where the DNA matches it firmly. A row's size may be missing; if present it is once, few, many or a size class.

>.|TRBV7-6|TRBJ1-2|TRBD1
CASSLGGQGDGYTF
TGTGCCAGCAGCTTAGGGGGCCAGGGGGATGGCTACACCTTC
>.|TRBV29-1|TRBJ2-2|.
CSVGFQGWNTGELFF
TGCAGCGTTGGCTTCCAGGGATGGAACACCGGGGAGCTGTTTTTT
>.|TRBV10-3|TRBJ2-2|.
CAAIDETGELFF
TGTGCCGCCATAGATGAGACCGGGGAGCTGTTTTTT
>.|TRBV30|TRBJ1-6|TRBD1
CAWSVGDRGKFNSPLHF
TGTGCCTGGAGTGTAGGGGACAGGGGAAAATTTAATTCACCCCTCCACTTT
>.|TRBV2|TRBJ2-3|.
CASARDSTLADTQYF
TGTGCCAGCGCCCGGGACTCCACACTCGCAGATACGCAGTATTTT
>.|TRBV5-1|TRBJ2-1|TRBD1
CASSFRTGGLGNEQFF
TGCGCCAGCAGCTTCCGGACAGGGGGGTTAGGGAATGAGCAGTTCTTC
>.|TRBV4-1|TRBJ1-5|.
CASSRERGNQPQHF
TGCGCCAGCAGCCGGGAGAGGGGCAATCAGCCCCAGCATTTT
>.|TRBV10-3|TRBJ2-2|TRBD1
CAISARTGSVTGELFF
TGTGCCATCAGTGCCCGGACAGGGTCGGTGACCGGGGAGCTGTTTTTT
>.|TRBV2|TRBJ2-7|.
CASRQEHYEQYF
TGTGCCAGCAGACAGGAGCACTACGAGCAGTACTTC
>.|TRBV4-2|TRBJ2-7|TRBD2
CASSQGLAGSYEQYF
TGTGCCAGCAGCCAAGGACTAGCGGGCTCCTACGAGCAGTACTTC
>.|TRBV6-5|TRBJ1-3|TRBD1
CASSRTGGSGNTIYF
TGTGCCAGCAGTCGTACAGGGGGGAGTGGAAACACCATATATTTT
>.|TRBV2|TRBJ2-7|.
CASSEWVAHEQYF
TGTGCCAGCAGTGAATGGGTAGCCCACGAGCAGTACTTC
>.|TRBV30|TRBJ2-7|.
CAWSEQYEQYF
TGTGCCTGGAGTGAACAGTACGAGCAGTACTTC
>.|TRBV29-1|TRBJ1-2|.
CSVVRTALYGYTF
TGCAGCGTTGTTAGGACAGCGCTCTATGGCTACACCTTC
>.|TRBV19|TRBJ1-1|.
CASSGAGTEAFF
TGTGCCAGTAGTGGCGCGGGAACTGAAGCTTTCTTT
>few|TRBV6-1|TRBJ1-2|.
CASSEARGYGYTF
TGTGCCAGCAGTGAAGCCAGGGGCTATGGCTACACCTTC
>.|TRBV29-1|TRBJ2-1|TRBD2
CSVEASGRYGSLYNEQFF
TGCAGCGTTGAGGCTAGCGGGAGGTATGGGTCCCTCTACAATGAGCAGTTCTTC
>once|TRBV29-1|TRBJ2-1|.
CSVAAVLSYNEQFF
TGCAGCGTTGCGGCGGTCCTCTCCTACAATGAGCAGTTCTTC
>.|TRBV11-3|TRBJ1-1|TRBD1
CASSKQGAHTEAFF
TGTGCCAGCAGCAAACAGGGGGCGCATACTGAAGCTTTCTTT
>.|TRBV6-1|TRBJ2-7|TRBD2
CASSPGTSGGSRQYF
TGTGCCAGCAGTCCCGGGACTAGCGGGGGATCTCGGCAGTACTTC
>.|TRBV30|TRBJ1-6|.
CAWSTRDSPLHF
TGTGCCTGGAGTACGAGGGATTCACCCCTCCACTTT
>.|TRBV5-1|TRBJ1-5|TRBD1
CASSLGTGGANQPQHF
TGCGCCAGCAGCTTGGGGACAGGGGGCGCCAATCAGCCCCAGCATTTT
>once|TRBV5-6|TRBJ2-3|.
CASSSRDTTDTQYF
TGTGCCAGCAGCTCCCGCGACACCACAGATACGCAGTATTTT
>.|TRBV19|TRBJ2-3|.
CASSIMWERADTQYF
TGTGCCAGTAGTATTATGTGGGAGAGGGCAGATACGCAGTATTTT
>.|TRBV5-6|TRBJ2-1|.
CASSFGRGPYNEQFF
TGTGCCAGCAGCTTTGGACGAGGGCCCTACAATGAGCAGTTCTTC
>.|TRBV7-2|TRBJ1-2|.
CASSTDSDYGYTF
TGTGCCAGCAGTACTGACAGTGACTATGGCTACACCTTC
>.|TRBV30|TRBJ1-1|.
CASKGRGSDTEAFF
TGTGCCTCTAAGGGGAGGGGGTCCGACACTGAAGCTTTCTTT
>.|TRBV19|TRBJ2-1|TRBD2
CASSPTGLAAIGNEQFF
TGTGCCAGTAGTCCTACCGGACTAGCGGCTATCGGGAATGAGCAGTTCTTC
>.|TRBV12-5|TRBJ2-5|.
CASGGRDTKETQYF
TGTGCTAGTGGGGGCCGGGACACTAAAGAGACCCAGTACTTC
>.|TRBV30|TRBJ1-1|.
CASTGGGTEAFF
TGTGCCTCGACCGGGGGGGGAACTGAAGCTTTCTTT
>.|TRBV4-3|TRBJ2-1|.
CASSQAYGLSSYNEQFF
TGCGCCAGCAGCCAAGCTTATGGACTGAGCTCCTACAATGAGCAGTTCTTC
>few|TRBV9|TRBJ1-4|.
CASSVGQTTATNEKLFF
TGTGCCAGCAGCGTCGGACAGACTACCGCAACTAATGAAAAACTGTTTTTT
>.|TRBV5-4|TRBJ2-2|.
CASSSERTGELFF
TGTGCCAGCAGCTCCGAGCGCACCGGGGAGCTGTTTTTT
>.|TRBV30|TRBJ2-7|.
CAWSVRRNYEQYF
TGTGCCTGGAGTGTGCGGAGGAATTACGAGCAGTACTTC
>once|TRBV7-7|TRBJ2-7|TRBD1
CASSPGTGALYEQYF
TGTGCTAGCAGCCCGGGGACAGGGGCCCTTTACGAGCAGTACTTC
>.|TRBV7-9|TRBJ1-2|.
CASSLGDWRAENGYTF
TGTGCCAGCAGCTTAGGGGATTGGAGGGCCGAGAATGGCTACACCTTC
>.|TRBV2|TRBJ2-2|.
CASSQTGSGELFF
TGTGCCAGCAGTCAAACGGGATCCGGGGAGCTGTTTTTT
>.|TRBV7-2|TRBJ2-3|TRBD2
CASSFPGLAGGFSTDTQYF
TGTGCCAGCAGCTTCCCGGGACTAGCGGGAGGTTTTAGCACAGATACGCAGTATTTT
>.|TRBV7-9|TRBJ2-4|TRBD1
CASSLGGQGLAKNIQYF
TGTGCCAGCAGCTTAGGCGGACAGGGGTTAGCCAAAAACATTCAGTACTTC
>.|TRBV6-5|TRBJ1-2|.
CASSYGREEDGYTF
TGTGCCAGCAGTTATGGCAGGGAAGAAGATGGCTACACCTTC
>.|TRBV27|TRBJ1-5|.
CASSRQGSNQPQHF
TGTGCCAGCAGTCGGCAGGGTAGCAATCAGCCCCAGCATTTT
>.|TRBV18|TRBJ2-1|.
CASSPPGLPDHEQFF
TGTGCCAGCTCACCACCGGGACTCCCCGACCATGAGCAGTTCTTC
>few|TRBV9|TRBJ2-5|TRBD2
CASSPRLQLAGEETQYF
TGTGCCAGCAGCCCCCGCCTTCAACTAGCGGGAGAAGAGACCCAGTACTTC
>.|TRBV5-1|TRBJ1-3|.
CASSMDSSGNTIYF
TGCGCCAGCAGCATGGACAGCTCTGGAAACACCATATATTTT
>.|TRBV5-8|TRBJ2-1|.
CASSLALGYNEQFF
TGTGCCAGCAGCTTGGCGCTAGGCTACAATGAGCAGTTCTTC